A selection of T cell receptor beta chains follows, all from one sample in a study of blood T cell repertoires in COVID-19. The assay was immunoSEQ multiplex PCR, and TCRdb's table has in-frame clones only and misses some. The sample holds over 200,000 clones, 84% seen once. Source material: peripheral blood. Receptors were obtained from an elderly woman with active or convalescent COVID-19. The conserved cysteine and the conserved F or W are not part of the CDR3 here.

V gene	J gene	CDR3 protein
TRBV5-1	TRBJ1-3	ASSLFGVVTGNTIY
TRBV11-3	TRBJ1-2	ASSYGQNYGYT
TRBV6-5	TRBJ2-5	ASSRGDQETQY
TRBV27	TRBJ2-3	ASTRGGLSTDTQY
TRBV12-3/TRBV12-4	TRBJ2-3	ASSLGRTDTQY
TRBV19	TRBJ1-5	ASSLDINSNQPQH
TRBV7-2	TRBJ2-7	ASSLGQGSSYEQY
TRBV6-5	TRBJ2-2	ASRTGGADTGELF
TRBV27	TRBJ1-2	ASSLRRDRARDGYT
TRBV5-4	TRBJ2-1	ASSPSLAGVRYNEQF
TRBV11-2	TRBJ2-5	ASSFSPDRVKETQY
TRBV5-1	TRBJ2-1	ASSFTGGSAGEQF
TRBV5-1	TRBJ2-5	ASSSGTGEETQY
TRBV6-5	TRBJ2-1	ASSYQLADNEQF
TRBV18	TRBJ2-6	ASSPVSKAGSGANVLT
TRBV2	TRBJ1-2	ASQQLFQGAKNGYT
TRBV7-9	TRBJ1-6	ASSLGHSSYNSPLH
TRBV13	TRBJ2-3	ASSRRTSGSADTQY